The 30 T cell receptor beta chains given below trace back to one sample, sequenced in a study of a mutant IDH1 vaccine in newly diagnosed glioma. Stated time point: week 23, last vaccination. With topical imiquimod, each dose of the vaccine consisted of 300 ug of mutant IDH1 20-mer peptide. No cognate antigen is known for these TCRs. Clones were sequenced by immunoSEQ multiplex PCR, and TCRdb holds only the in-frame ones, with some missing. This table has around 30,000 clones, approximately 80% appearing once. Sequencing used PBMCs, obtained from a glioma patient whose treatment included an IDH1 peptide vaccine. All receptors derive from a woman aged 18-29 years with glioma.

The chain uses TRBV18 and TRBJ2-6; D is ambiguous. Trimming left V 3 bases short and J 4 bases short, with 19 bases between. The CDR3 runs 18 residues. Germline lookup yields CDR1 KGHSH and CDR2 LQKENI. CDR3 sequence (DNA): TGTGCCAGCTCACCGGATGAAAGGGCGGCATCAGGGGCCAACGTCCTGACTTTC. It encodes CASSPDERAASGANVLTF. Combining the CDR3 with reference TRBV18 and TRBJ2-6 gives the whole variable domain NAGVMQNPRHLVRRRGQEARLRCSPMKGHSHVYWYRQLPEEGLKFMVYLQKENIIDESGMPKERFSAEFPKEGPSILRIQQVVRGDSAAYFCASSPDERAASGANVLTFGAGSRLTVL.

The chain uses TRBV9 and TRBJ2-7, with D possibly matching TRBD2 (6 bases). The V gene lost 3 bases and the J gene lost 0 bases, with 13 bases spanning the gap. Germline CDR1 SGDLS, CDR2 YYNGEE. This CDR3 contains 15 residues. The CDR3 DNA reads as TGTGCCAGCAGCGGACCCGGGACTCGCTCCTACGAGCAGTACTTC. It translates to CASSGPGTRSYEQYF.

V and J are TRBV7-4 and TRBJ2-6, with a possible D match to TRBD2 (5 bases). V was clipped by 5 bases and J by 4 bases, with 21 bases between them. The CDR3 extends over 18 amino acids. Germline CDR1 reads SGHVT; CDR2 reads SQSDAQ. CDR3 sequence reads: CASSPQDSFASGANVLTF. The CDR3 DNA is TGTGCCAGCAGCCCGCAGGACTCATTCGCATCCGGGGCCAACGTCCTGACTTTC.

This clone was seen more than once but under ten times. V is TRBV5-1 and J is TRBJ2-7; possible D gene TRBD1, 6 bases. CDR3 length equals 13 residues. V was shortened by 4 bases and J by 3 bases, with 11 bases between the two germline ends. Germline-derived CDR1 and CDR2 are SGHRS and YFSETQ. The chain's CDR3 is CASSVGTNYEQYF. The CDR3 DNA is TGCGCCAGCAGCGTCGGGACAAACTACGAGCAGTACTTC.

V gene TRBV6-5 combines with J gene TRBJ2-2; 10 bases align to TRBD2. The CDR3 has 16 residues. Germline values: CDR1 MNHEY, CDR2 SVGAGI. V shed 2 bases, J shed 3 bases, and the junction held 3 bases outside the gene matches. The CDR3 DNA is TGTGCCAGCAGTTACGGAGCGGGAGGGGACACCGGGGAGCTGTTTTTT. It specifies CASSYGAGGDTGELFF.

J is TRBJ2-5 and V is TRBV7-9; the match to TRBD1 covers 8 bases. Germline trimming cut 5 bases from V and 1 base from J; bases unmatched to any gene: 9. Germline V gene lookup returns CDR1 SEHNR and CDR2 FQNEAQ (reference sequence). The CDR3 contains 16 residues. Here the CDR3 DNA reads TGTGCCAGCAGCCTTCCCTTTGGGACAGGCCAAGAGACCCAGTACTTC. Its translation: CASSLPFGTGQETQYF.

V usage is TRBV13 and J usage is TRBJ2-7; D is undetermined. The CDR3 sequence is 12 residues long. The germline V and J ends were trimmed by 4 bases and 1 base, with 5 bases remaining between them. Germline CDR1 and CDR2: PRHDT and FYEKMQ (reference sequence). CDR3 amino acids: CASSSHSYEQYF. The CDR3, as DNA: TGTGCCAGCAGCTCCCATTCCTACGAGCAGTACTTC.

The chain recombines TRBV6-6 with TRBJ1-3; 8 nucleotides match TRBD1. The CDR3 is 14 residues long. V lost 4 bases, J lost 4 bases, and 3 bases stayed unmatched. Germline V gene lookup returns CDR1 MNHNY and CDR2 SVGAGI (reference sequence). The CDR3 region is CASSSRTGGNTIYF. DNA of the CDR3: TGTGCCAGCAGTTCCCGGACAGGGGGAAACACCATATATTTT.

The CDR3 DNA sequence: TGTGCCAGCTCAGACGCCGTACCGGCTGCAGGTCAGCCCCAGCATTTT. Residues: CASSDAVPAAGQPQHF. The rearrangement links TRBV18 to TRBJ1-5, with unresolved D. There are 16 residues in the CDR3. The germline gives CDR1 KGHSH, CDR2 LQKENI. Trimming stripped 5 bases from V and 6 bases from J, with 20 bases between.

The chain has TRBV7-2 and TRBJ2-1, with 15 nucleotides matching TRBD2. Trimming at V came to 8 bases and at J to 15 bases, leaving 5 bases not matched to a gene. Germline CDR1 and CDR2: SGHTA and FQGNSA. The CDR3 is 12 residues long. The CDR3 DNA reads TGTGCCAGCGCTGGGACTAGCGGGAGGTGGTTCTTC. This encodes CASAGTSGRWFF.

The chain carries TRBV6-5 and TRBJ1-6; D uncertain. The germline V gene has CDR1 MNHEY and CDR2 SVGAGI. The V and J ends lost 0 bases and 10 bases respectively, with 4 bases between them. This CDR3 contains 12 residues. As DNA, the CDR3 is TGTGCCAGCAGTTACTCGAAATCACCCCTCCACTTT. Encoded protein: CASSYSKSPLHF.

The CDR3 here is CASSQGQNYQPQHF. The DNA for the CDR3 is TGTGCCAGCAGCCAAGGACAGAATTATCAGCCCCAGCATTTT. This chain uses TRBV9 with TRBJ1-5; maybe TRBD1 (6 bases). Germline V gene sequence: CDR1 SGDLS, CDR2 YYNGEE. Trimming took 4 bases from V and 5 from J, leaving 13 bases between them. The CDR3 covers 14 residues.

V is TRBV19 and J is TRBJ2-4; possible D gene TRBD2, 5 bases. This CDR3 contains 14 residues. Germline assignment: CDR1 LNHDA and CDR2 SQIVND (reference sequence). V lost 6 bases and J 1 base, leaving 10 bases between the germline ends. CDR3 sequence: CASSLGMAKNIQYF. In DNA form, the CDR3 reads TGTGCCAGTAGCCTCGGGATGGCCAAAAACATTCAGTACTTC. The full variable domain, in which reference TRBV19 and TRBJ2-4 provide the parts outside the CDR3, is DGGITQSPKYLFRKEGQNVTLSCEQNLNHDAMYWYRQDPGQGLRLIYYSQIVNDFQKGDIAEGYSVSREKKESFPLTVTSAQKNPTAFYLCASSLGMAKNIQYFGAGTRLSVL.

V is TRBV27 and J is TRBJ1-2; D is possibly TRBD1 (6 bases). The CDR3 covers 13 residues. V was cut by 6 bases and J by 7 bases, with 15 bases left in between. Germline CDR1 is MNHEY and CDR2 is SMNVEV (reference sequence). This chain's CDR3 is CASRPGGLSGYTF. In DNA form, the CDR3 reads TGTGCCAGCAGGCCCGGGGGGCTCTCTGGCTACACCTTC.

The chain joins TRBV7-9 to TRBJ1-4; D remains unclear. The germline V and J ends were trimmed by 1 base and 6 bases, with 0 bases remaining between them. This CDR3 contains 11 residues. Germline V lookup: CDR1 SEHNR, CDR2 FQNEAQ (reference sequence). This CDR3 reads CASSLDEKLFF. CDR3 nucleotide sequence: TGTGCCAGCAGCTTAGATGAAAAACTGTTTTTT.

V is TRBV19 and J is TRBJ1-2, with TRBD1 matching over 10 bases. With 3 bases clipped from V and 4 bases from J, the junction kept 8 bases outside the gene matches. The CDR3 contains 16 residues. Germline CDR1 is LNHDA and CDR2 is SQIVND (reference sequence). CDR3: CASSIPGTGEFYGYTF. In DNA, the CDR3 is TGTGCCAGTAGTATCCCCGGGACAGGGGAATTCTATGGCTACACCTTC.

The rearrangement joins TRBV4-1 to TRBJ1-2; no definite D call. The V and J ends lost 0 bases and 4 bases respectively, with 9 bases between them. This CDR3 is built from 14 residues. Germline CDR1 is MGHRA and CDR2 is YSYEKL. The DNA for the CDR3 is TGCGCCAGCAGCCAAGAACCCCGCGGCTATGGCTACACCTTC. The encoded protein is CASSQEPRGYGYTF.

The chain employs TRBV28 and TRBJ2-1; 10 bases agree with TRBD2. The trim removed 3 bases at V and 5 bases at J, leaving 4 bases unmatched. Germline lookup yields CDR1 MDHEN and CDR2 SYDVKM. This CDR3 spans 15 amino acids. CDR3 bases: TGTGCCAGCAGTTTGATCGGACTAGCGGACAATGAGCAGTTCTTC. It yields the protein CASSLIGLADNEQFF.

The J gene is TRBJ1-6, the V gene TRBV9; possible D gene TRBD1, 6 bases. The CDR3 has 15 residues. V lost 1 base to trimming and J lost 9 bases, with 14 bases between them. The germline V gene encodes CDR1 SGDLS and CDR2 YYNGEE. CDR3 residues: CASSVLEGQSSPLHF. The CDR3 nucleotides read TGTGCCAGCAGCGTACTGGAGGGACAATCTTCACCCCTCCACTTT.

The rearrangement links TRBV5-1 to TRBJ2-7; 12 nucleotides line up with TRBD2. Germline V gene sequence: CDR1 SGHRS, CDR2 YFSETQ. With V trimmed by 1 base and J by 4 bases, 15 bases remained unmatched. The CDR3 extends over 19 amino acids. The CDR3 reads CASSLRSEGLAGATYEQYF. The CDR3 DNA reads as TGCGCCAGCAGCTTGCGATCCGAGGGACTAGCGGGCGCAACTTACGAGCAGTACTTC.

J is TRBJ1-1 and V is TRBV5-6; 7 nucleotides match TRBD1. The CDR3 runs 14 residues. From germline, CDR1 is SGHDT and CDR2 YYEEEE. J lost 7 bases, V lost 4 bases, and 10 bases had no gene match. CDR3 in amino acids: CASSTLGQASEAFF. The DNA for the CDR3 is TGTGCCAGCAGCACATTAGGACAGGCTAGTGAAGCTTTCTTT.

This chain uses TRBV19 with TRBJ1-4; the D is unclear. Trimming left V 1 base short and J 5 bases short, with 11 bases between. The CDR3 has 15 amino acids. Germline CDR1 LNHDA, CDR2 SQIVND (reference sequence). The CDR3 here is CASSIGGHLNEKLFF. In DNA, the CDR3 is TGTGCCAGTAGTATAGGGGGTCACCTCAATGAAAAACTGTTTTTT.

The count of this clone is one. The gene calls are TRBV5-6 and TRBJ2-1, with D perhaps TRBD2 (6 bases). The CDR3 consists of 15 residues. The V end lost 0 bases, the J end lost 6 bases, and 13 bases lay between the germline ends. Germline V CDR1 and CDR2: SGHDT, YYEEEE. DNA of the CDR3: TGTGCCAGCAGCTTGGTGGGCGGGACTTTCAATGAGCAGTTCTTC. Translated, it gives CASSLVGGTFNEQFF.

This chain uses TRBV30 with TRBJ1-1; 8 nucleotides agree with TRBD1. The germline CDR1 and CDR2 sequences are GTSNPN and SVGIG (reference sequence). CDR3 length: 13 amino acids. Losses at the gene ends were 5 bases for V and 5 bases for J; bases not matched to a gene: 7. Here the CDR3 reads CAWGPQGGTEAFF. Here the CDR3 DNA reads TGTGCCTGGGGCCCACAGGGGGGGACTGAAGCTTTCTTT.

In its sample, this clone was seen a few times. This rearrangement joins TRBV30 to TRBJ1-3, with no clear D. CDR3 length: 14 residues. Germline V gene sequence: CDR1 GTSNPN, CDR2 SVGIG (reference sequence). V lost 4 bases, J lost 3 bases, and 13 bases lay in between. The CDR3 here is CAWTVQRNGNTIYF. The CDR3 coding sequence is TGTGCCTGGACAGTCCAACGTAATGGAAACACCATATATTTT.

This chain connects TRBV18 to TRBJ2-7, with TRBD1 matching 7 bases. The trim removed 2 bases at V and 3 bases at J, leaving 7 bases unmatched. This CDR3 is 15 amino acids long. Germline V CDR1 and CDR2: KGHSH, LQKENI. The CDR3 nucleotides read TGTGCCAGCTCACCAGCAATGGGACAGCTCTACGAGCAGTACTTC. Protein: CASSPAMGQLYEQYF.

V gene TRBV28 combines with J gene TRBJ2-7; D call uncertain. The CDR3 spans 14 residues. Germline CDR1 is MDHEN and CDR2 is SYDVKM. Trimming shortened V by 7 bases and J by 4 bases, and 17 bases separated the two germline ends. This CDR3 is CASNSASLEYEQYF. The CDR3 DNA is TGTGCCAGCAACAGCGCCAGCTTAGAATACGAGCAGTACTTC.

V and J are TRBV7-8 and TRBJ1-3; TRBD1 is a possible D gene (6 bases). V shed 0 bases and J shed 3 bases, with 6 bases lying between them. The CDR3 consists of 14 residues. CDR1 and CDR2 (germline): SGHVS, FQNEAQ. CDR3 amino acids: CASSLAGGGNTIYF. The CDR3 DNA reads TGTGCCAGCAGCTTAGCAGGGGGTGGAAACACCATATATTTT.

The rearrangement uses TRBV2 and TRBJ1-1, with D perhaps matching TRBD1 (5 bases). Between the trimmed V and J ends, which lost 6 bases and 5 bases, there was a span of 19 bases. This CDR3 is 15 amino acids long. Germline CDR1 reads SNHLY; CDR2 reads FYNNEI. The CDR3 DNA follows: TGTGCCAGCAGCACCGGGACGGCCGGGGGGACTGAAGCTTTCTTT. Its translation: CASSTGTAGGTEAFF.

This chain links TRBV5-1 with TRBJ2-2; no firm D call. V was pared by 0 bases and J by 1 base, with 10 bases between. This CDR3 is built from 16 residues. Germline V gives CDR1 SGHRS, CDR2 YFSETQ. The CDR3, as DNA: TGCGCCAGCAGCTTGGCCACGGGCGGGAACACCGGGGAGCTGTTTTTT. Its protein product is CASSLATGGNTGELFF. The full variable domain, with the rest looked up from reference TRBV5-1 and TRBJ2-2, is KAGVTQTPRYLIKTRGQQVTLSCSPISGHRSVSWYQQTPGQGLQFLFEYFSETQRNKGNFPGRFSGRQFSNSRSEMNVSTLELGDSALYLCASSLATGGNTGELFFGEGSRLTVL.